Shown below are 22 T cell receptor beta chains from a single sample sequenced in a study of T cell responses to AZD1222 COVID-19 vaccine. This table comes from immunoSEQ multiplex PCR, and its TCRdb copy is limited to in-frame clones, with some not included. The sample shows around 170,000 clones, about 90% of them seen only once. Material: peripheral blood, obtained 28 days after the second AZD1222 dose. The receptors derive from an adult who received the AZD1222 COVID-19 vaccine.

V is TRBV5-6 and J is TRBJ2-7; D is tentatively TRBD1 or TRBD2 (5 bases each). The ends were cut back, 5 bases at V and 3 bases at J, with 18 bases in the middle. The CDR3 spans 15 residues. Germline V CDR1 and CDR2: SGHDT, YYEEEE. The CDR3 region is CASSLRGTVIYEQYF. The CDR3 region has the DNA TGTGCCAGCAGTCTTCGTGGGACCGTCATCTACGAGCAGTACTTC.

This clone was counted once. This chain joins TRBV29-1 and TRBJ1-1; 8 positions match TRBD1. Trimming took 8 bases from V and 9 from J; bases not matched to a gene: 8. This CDR3 region has 11 residues. Germline CDR1 is SQVTM and CDR2 is ANQGSEA. As DNA, the CDR3 is TGCAGCTTTTCAACAGGGGGTCAAGCTTTCTTT. Translation gives CSFSTGGQAFF.

The gene calls are TRBV18 and TRBJ2-3; 7 positions agree with TRBD1. This CDR3 is 15 amino acids long. Germline V gives CDR1 KGHSH, CDR2 LQKENI. V lost 3 bases, J lost 2 bases, and 5 bases stayed unmatched. The CDR3 nucleotides read TGTGCCAGCTCACCCACAGGGGACGACACAGATACGCAGTATTTT. This gives the protein CASSPTGDDTDTQYF.

The chain is built from TRBV5-1 and TRBJ2-2, with TRBD2 matching over 13 bases. CDR3 length equals 18 residues. The germline CDR1 and CDR2 sequences are SGHRS and YFSETQ. V lost 0 bases, J lost 4 bases, and 6 bases stayed unmatched. CDR3 sequence reads: CASSLAAGLAGATGELFF. CDR3 DNA: TGCGCCAGCAGCTTGGCCGCCGGACTAGCGGGAGCCACCGGGGAGCTGTTTTTT.

In this sample, this clone turned up a few times. The CDR3 sequence: CASSTTLGFYNEQFF. In DNA, the CDR3 is TGTGCCAGCAGCACGACCCTGGGTTTCTACAATGAGCAGTTCTTC. V gene TRBV5-5 combines with J gene TRBJ2-1; D remains unclear. The germline V and J ends were trimmed by 4 bases and 3 bases, with 14 bases remaining between them. This CDR3 is built from 15 residues. From germline, CDR1 is SGHKS and CDR2 YYEKEE (reference sequence).

The rearrangement links TRBV11-2 to TRBJ1-5, with D tentatively TRBD1 (6 bases). This CDR3 has 14 residues. Trimming took 5 bases from V and 2 from J, leaving 10 bases between them. The germline V gene has CDR1 SGHAT and CDR2 FQNNGV. As DNA, the CDR3 is TGTGCCAGCAGCAAAGGGGGTGGCAATCAGCCCCAGCATTTT. Its translation is CASSKGGGNQPQHF.

V gene TRBV30 combines with J gene TRBJ1-5; D is perhaps TRBD1 (6 bases). The CDR3 is 14 residues long. CDR1 is GTSNPN and CDR2 is SVGIG in the germline V gene (reference sequence). Deletions cut 0 bases from V and 11 bases from J, with 17 bases between. CDR3 protein: CAWSVSGGPLAQHF. For the CDR3, the DNA is TGTGCCTGGAGTGTATCTGGGGGCCCATTGGCCCAGCATTTT.

V gene TRBV7-9 combines with J gene TRBJ1-2, with TRBD1 as a possible D gene (5 bases). The CDR3 is made up of 13 amino acids. Germline V gene sequence: CDR1 SEHNR, CDR2 FQNEAQ (reference sequence). V lost 1 base, J lost 6 bases, and 9 bases lay in between. The CDR3 DNA reads as TGTGCCAGCAGCTTAGTGGGGGGAGATGGCTACACCTTC. Translation: CASSLVGGDGYTF.

The chain recombines TRBV5-4 with TRBJ2-2, with TRBD1 matching 8 bases. V lost 2 bases and J lost 6; bases outside the gene matches: 6. The CDR3 extends over 15 amino acids. From germline, CDR1 is SGHNT and CDR2 YYREEE (reference sequence). The CDR3 sequence: CASSFLGQGPGELFF. The CDR3 DNA is TGTGCCAGCAGCTTCCTAGGACAGGGCCCCGGGGAGCTGTTTTTT.

The chain uses TRBV7-2 and TRBJ2-3; D not certain. The V end was cut by 6 bases, the J end by 0 bases, with 10 bases between. Germline CDR1 SGHTA, CDR2 FQGNSA. The CDR3 contains 14 residues. This chain's CDR3 is CASSKESSTDTQYF. The CDR3 DNA reads as TGTGCCAGCAGTAAGGAGTCTAGCACAGATACGCAGTATTTT.

V is TRBV7-3 and J is TRBJ2-7, with a possible D match to TRBD2 (6 bases). The germline CDR1 and CDR2 sequences are SGHTA and FQGTGA. Trimming pared 5 bases from V and 0 bases from J, leaving 8 bases between. The CDR3 consists of 13 residues. CDR3 residues: CASSAGSSYEQYF. The CDR3 DNA sequence: TGTGCCAGCAGCGCGGGGAGCTCCTACGAGCAGTACTTC.

This clone appeared a single time. The rearrangement links TRBV2 to TRBJ1-1, with D unclear. Germline V gene sequence: CDR1 SNHLY, CDR2 FYNNEI. V was cut by 7 bases and J by 1 base, with 10 bases left in between. This CDR3 region has 13 residues. The CDR3 bases are TGTGCCAGCATACTCGGGCAGAACACTGAAGCTTTCTTT. Residues: CASILGQNTEAFF.

In its sample, this clone was seen once. The chain uses TRBV5-1 and TRBJ2-6; the D gene is possibly TRBD1 (5 bases). Trimming cost V 5 bases and J 1 base, with 10 bases left between them. The CDR3 extends over 15 amino acids. From germline, CDR1 is SGHRS and CDR2 YFSETQ. The CDR3 spells CASRTAVSGANVLTF. CDR3 bases: TGCGCCAGCAGGACAGCCGTATCTGGGGCCAACGTCCTGACTTTC.

This chain links TRBV7-9 with TRBJ1-1, with D tentatively TRBD1 (6 bases). The V gene lost 4 bases and the J gene lost 4 bases, with 13 bases spanning the gap. Germline-derived CDR1 and CDR2 are SEHNR and FQNEAQ (reference sequence). The CDR3 covers 14 residues. Written as DNA, the CDR3 is TGTGCCAGCAGCTCAGTGGGGGCTCCCACTGAAGCTTTCTTT. This translates into CASSSVGAPTEAFF.

V is TRBV27 and J is TRBJ1-6, with D possibly TRBD1 on 5 matching bases. There are 12 residues in the CDR3. The germline CDR1 and CDR2 sequences are MNHEY and SMNVEV (reference sequence). Trimming left V 6 bases short and J 10 bases short, with 10 bases between. The CDR3 DNA reads as TGTGCCAGCAGAACAGGTTCATCACCCCTCCACTTT. Its translation: CASRTGSSPLHF.

The chain links TRBV18 to TRBJ2-1; possibly TRBD1 or TRBD2 for D (5 bases each). The CDR3 is 11 residues long. The V end lost 5 bases, the J end lost 10 bases, and 9 bases lay between the germline ends. Germline V lookup: CDR1 KGHSH, CDR2 LQKENI. DNA of the CDR3: TGTGCCAGCTCATACGGGACCGAGCAGTTCTTC. This translates into CASSYGTEQFF.

The rearrangement uses TRBV9 and TRBJ2-7, with a possible D match to TRBD1 (5 bases). Trimming cost V 0 bases and J 2 bases, with 9 bases left between them. Germline V gene sequence: CDR1 SGDLS, CDR2 YYNGEE. The CDR3 spans 14 residues. The CDR3 region has the DNA TGTGCCAGCAGCGTAGGTAGGGGCCCCTACGAGCAGTACTTC. Amino acids: CASSVGRGPYEQYF.

This clone was found once. This chain's CDR3 is CASSWTGTTDTQYF. The CDR3 bases are TGTGCCAGTAGTTGGACAGGGACTACAGATACGCAGTATTTT. V usage is TRBV19 and J usage is TRBJ2-3, with 8 bases that match TRBD1. Germline V gene data show CDR1 as LNHDA and CDR2 as SQIVND (reference sequence). This CDR3 has 14 residues. The V segment lost 5 bases and the J segment 3 bases; nucleotides outside the gene matches: 4.

This chain uses TRBV18 with TRBJ2-7; 7 bases map to TRBD1. J lost 2 bases, V lost 3 bases, and 4 bases had no gene match. The CDR3 sequence is 14 residues long. Germline CDR1 reads KGHSH; CDR2 reads LQKENI. In DNA form, the CDR3 reads TGTGCCAGCTCACCCGGGACAGACCCCTACGAGCAGTACTTC. Its translation is CASSPGTDPYEQYF.

J is TRBJ2-7 and V is TRBV6-2 or TRBV6-3, with TRBD1 matching over 8 bases. Germline V lookup: CDR1 MNHEY, CDR2 SVGEGT. With 3 bases clipped from V and 3 bases from J, the junction kept 13 bases outside the gene matches. CDR3 length: 17 residues. The chain's CDR3 is CASSYEPGGGPFYEQYF. Written as DNA, the CDR3 is TGTGCCAGCAGTTATGAACCAGGGGGCGGGCCCTTCTACGAGCAGTACTTC.

The count of this clone is one. For the CDR3, the DNA is TGTGCCAGCAGCCAGGAAGGGGCTGGCAATCAGCCCCAGCATTTT. Protein sequence: CASSQEGAGNQPQHF. This rearrangement joins TRBV16 to TRBJ1-5; D might be TRBD1 (5 bases). V lost 3 bases and J lost 2, with 11 bases in between. Germline V gene lookup returns CDR1 KGHSY and CDR2 FQNENV. The CDR3 extends over 15 amino acids.

This clone was seen once. In DNA, the CDR3 is TGTGCCAGCAGCGGGCCGGGGCCGGACTACTATGGCTACACCTTC. It encodes CASSGPGPDYYGYTF. The J gene is TRBJ1-2, the V gene TRBV6-5, with D tentatively TRBD1 (5 bases). V gave up 6 bases and J gave up 3 bases, with 17 bases separating them. This CDR3 contains 15 residues. From germline, CDR1 is MNHEY and CDR2 SVGAGI.